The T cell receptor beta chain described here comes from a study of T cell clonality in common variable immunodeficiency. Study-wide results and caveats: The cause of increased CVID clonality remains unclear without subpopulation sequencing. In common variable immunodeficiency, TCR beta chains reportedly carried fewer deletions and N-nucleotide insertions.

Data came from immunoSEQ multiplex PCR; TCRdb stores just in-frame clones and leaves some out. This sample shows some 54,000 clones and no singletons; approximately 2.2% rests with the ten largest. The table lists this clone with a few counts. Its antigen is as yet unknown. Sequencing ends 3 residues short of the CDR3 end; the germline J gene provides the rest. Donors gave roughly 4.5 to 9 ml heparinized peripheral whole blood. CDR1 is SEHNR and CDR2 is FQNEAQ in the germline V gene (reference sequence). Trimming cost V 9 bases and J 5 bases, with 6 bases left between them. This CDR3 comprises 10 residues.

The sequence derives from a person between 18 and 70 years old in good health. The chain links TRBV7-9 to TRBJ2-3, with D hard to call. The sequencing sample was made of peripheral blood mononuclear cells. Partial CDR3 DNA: TGTGCCAGTTCCGGAGATACG. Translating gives CASSGDT. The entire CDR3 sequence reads CASSGDTQYF.